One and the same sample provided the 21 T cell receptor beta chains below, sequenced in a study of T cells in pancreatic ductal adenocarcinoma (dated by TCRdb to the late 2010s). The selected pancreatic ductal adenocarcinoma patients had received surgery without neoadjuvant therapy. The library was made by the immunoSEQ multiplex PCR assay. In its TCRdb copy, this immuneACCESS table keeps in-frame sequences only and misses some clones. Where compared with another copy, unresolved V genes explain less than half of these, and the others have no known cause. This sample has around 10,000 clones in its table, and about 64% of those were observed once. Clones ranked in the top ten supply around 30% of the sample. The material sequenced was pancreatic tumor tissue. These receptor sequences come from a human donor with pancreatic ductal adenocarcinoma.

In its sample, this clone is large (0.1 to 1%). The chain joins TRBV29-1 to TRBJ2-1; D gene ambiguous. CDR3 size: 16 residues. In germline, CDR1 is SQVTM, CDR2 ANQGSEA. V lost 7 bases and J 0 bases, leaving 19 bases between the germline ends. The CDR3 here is CSGISIAQSSYNEQFF. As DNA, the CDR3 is TGCAGCGGGATTTCGATTGCACAGAGCTCCTACAATGAGCAGTTCTTC.

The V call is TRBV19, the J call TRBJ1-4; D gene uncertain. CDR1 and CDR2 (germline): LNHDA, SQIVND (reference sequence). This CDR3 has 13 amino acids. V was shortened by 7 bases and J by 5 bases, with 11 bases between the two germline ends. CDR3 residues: CASIRGPNEKLFF. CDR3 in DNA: TGTGCCAGTATCCGAGGCCCGAATGAAAAACTGTTTTTT. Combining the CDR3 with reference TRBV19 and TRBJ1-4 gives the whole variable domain DGGITQSPKYLFRKEGQNVTLSCEQNLNHDAMYWYRQDPGQGLRLIYYSQIVNDFQKGDIAEGYSVSREKKESFPLTVTSAQKNPTAFYLCASIRGPNEKLFFGSGTQLSVL.

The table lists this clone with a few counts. CDR3 region: CASSPTGGSDEQYF. CDR3 in DNA: TGTGCCAGCTCACCGACAGGGGGGTCAGACGAGCAGTACTTC. The J gene is TRBJ2-7, the V gene TRBV18; 9 bases match TRBD1. The CDR3 covers 14 residues. CDR1 and CDR2 (germline): KGHSH, LQKENI. V was clipped by 3 bases and J by 5 bases; unmatched bases: 5.

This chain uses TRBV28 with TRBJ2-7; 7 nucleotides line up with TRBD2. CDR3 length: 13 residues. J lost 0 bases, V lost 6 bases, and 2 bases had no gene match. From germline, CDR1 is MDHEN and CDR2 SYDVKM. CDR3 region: CASRGGSSYEQYF. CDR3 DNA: TGTGCCAGCAGGGGCGGGAGCTCCTACGAGCAGTACTTC.

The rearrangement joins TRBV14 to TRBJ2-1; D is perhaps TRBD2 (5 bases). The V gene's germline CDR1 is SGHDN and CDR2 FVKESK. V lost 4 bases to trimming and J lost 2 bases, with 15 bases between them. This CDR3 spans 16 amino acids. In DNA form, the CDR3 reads TGTGCCAGCAGCCCGCTAGCCCGAACCGCCTACAATGAGCAGTTCTTC. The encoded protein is CASSPLARTAYNEQFF.

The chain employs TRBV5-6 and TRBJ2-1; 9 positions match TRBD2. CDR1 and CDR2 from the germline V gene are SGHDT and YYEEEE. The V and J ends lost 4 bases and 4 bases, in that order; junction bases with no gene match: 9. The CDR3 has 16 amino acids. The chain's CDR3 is CASSTIAGVRYNEQFF. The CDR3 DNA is TGTGCCAGCAGCACCATAGCGGGAGTACGGTACAATGAGCAGTTCTTC.

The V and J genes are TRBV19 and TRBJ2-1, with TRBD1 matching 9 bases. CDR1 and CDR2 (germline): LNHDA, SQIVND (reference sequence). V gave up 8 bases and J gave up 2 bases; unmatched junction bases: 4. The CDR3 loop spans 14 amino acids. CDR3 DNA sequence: TGTGCCAGTCGAAACAGGGGGCCCTACAATGAGCAGTTCTTC. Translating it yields CASRNRGPYNEQFF.

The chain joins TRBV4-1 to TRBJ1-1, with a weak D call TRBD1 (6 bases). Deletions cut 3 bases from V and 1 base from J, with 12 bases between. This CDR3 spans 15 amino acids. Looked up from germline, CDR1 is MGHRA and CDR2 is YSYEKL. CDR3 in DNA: TGCGCCAGCAGCCACCAACCACAGGGGAACACTGAAGCTTTCTTT. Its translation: CASSHQPQGNTEAFF.

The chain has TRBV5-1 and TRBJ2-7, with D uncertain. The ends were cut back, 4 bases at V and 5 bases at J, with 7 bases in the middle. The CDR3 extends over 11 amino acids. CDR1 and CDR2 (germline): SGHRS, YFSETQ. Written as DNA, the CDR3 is TGCGCCAGCAGCGCCAGAAACGAGCAGTACTTC. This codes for CASSARNEQYF.

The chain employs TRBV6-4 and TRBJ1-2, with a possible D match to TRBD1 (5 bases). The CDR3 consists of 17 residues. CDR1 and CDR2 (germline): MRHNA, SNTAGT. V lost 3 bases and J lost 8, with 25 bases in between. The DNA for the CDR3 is TGTGCCAGCAGTGAGGTTCTCGGGGGAGGTCCCTCTAGAGGCTACACCTTC. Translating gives CASSEVLGGGPSRGYTF.

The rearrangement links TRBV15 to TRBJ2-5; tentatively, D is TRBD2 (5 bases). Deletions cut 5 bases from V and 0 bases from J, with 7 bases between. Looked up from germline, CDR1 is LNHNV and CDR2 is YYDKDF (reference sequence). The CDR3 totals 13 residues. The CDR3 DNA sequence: TGTGCCACCAGCTGGCGGGACCAAGAGACCCAGTACTTC. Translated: CATSWRDQETQYF.

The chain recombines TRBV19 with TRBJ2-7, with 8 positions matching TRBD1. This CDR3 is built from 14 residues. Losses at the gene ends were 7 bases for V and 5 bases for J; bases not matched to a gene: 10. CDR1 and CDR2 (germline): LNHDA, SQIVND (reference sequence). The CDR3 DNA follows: TGTGCCAGTAAAAGCAGGGGGCTTTCTCACGAGCAGTACTTC. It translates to CASKSRGLSHEQYF. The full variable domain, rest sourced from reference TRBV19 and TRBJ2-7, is DGGITQSPKYLFRKEGQNVTLSCEQNLNHDAMYWYRQDPGQGLRLIYYSQIVNDFQKGDIAEGYSVSREKKESFPLTVTSAQKNPTAFYLCASKSRGLSHEQYFGPGTRLTVT.

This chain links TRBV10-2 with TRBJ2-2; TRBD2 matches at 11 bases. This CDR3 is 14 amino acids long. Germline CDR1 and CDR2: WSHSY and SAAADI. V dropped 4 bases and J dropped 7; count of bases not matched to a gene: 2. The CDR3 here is CASSGLAGNGELFF. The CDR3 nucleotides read TGCGCCAGCAGTGGACTAGCGGGGAACGGGGAGCTGTTTTTT.

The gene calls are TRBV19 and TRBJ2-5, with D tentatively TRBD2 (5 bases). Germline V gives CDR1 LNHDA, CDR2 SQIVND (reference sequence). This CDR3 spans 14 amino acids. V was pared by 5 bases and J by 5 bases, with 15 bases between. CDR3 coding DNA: TGTGCCAGTAGTCTATCACTAGACGGGGAGACCCAGTACTTC. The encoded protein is CASSLSLDGETQYF.

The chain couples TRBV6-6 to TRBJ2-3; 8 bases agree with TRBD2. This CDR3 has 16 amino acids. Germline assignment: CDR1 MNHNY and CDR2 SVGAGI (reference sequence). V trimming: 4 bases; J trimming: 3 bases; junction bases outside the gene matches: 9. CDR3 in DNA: TGTGCCAGCAGTTCAGGGACTAGAGGCAAGACAGATACGCAGTATTTT. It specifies CASSSGTRGKTDTQYF.

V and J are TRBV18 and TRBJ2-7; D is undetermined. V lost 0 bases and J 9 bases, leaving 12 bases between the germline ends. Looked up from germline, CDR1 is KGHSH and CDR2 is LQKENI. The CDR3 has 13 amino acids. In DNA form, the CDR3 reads TGTGCCAGCTCACCACCGGGCCCGCCGGGGCAGTACTTC. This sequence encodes CASSPPGPPGQYF.

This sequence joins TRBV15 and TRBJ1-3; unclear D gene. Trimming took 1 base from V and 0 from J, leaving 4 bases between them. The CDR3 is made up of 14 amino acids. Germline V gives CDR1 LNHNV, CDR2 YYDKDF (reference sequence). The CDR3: CATSRGHSGNTIYF. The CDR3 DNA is TGTGCCACCAGCAGAGGCCACTCTGGAAACACCATATATTTT. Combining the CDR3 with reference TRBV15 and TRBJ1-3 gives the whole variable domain DAMVIQNPRYQVTQFGKPVTLSCSQTLNHNVMYWYQQKSSQAPKLLFHYYDKDFNNEADTPDNFQSRRPNTSFCFLDIRSPGLGDTAMYLCATSRGHSGNTIYFGEGSWLTVV.

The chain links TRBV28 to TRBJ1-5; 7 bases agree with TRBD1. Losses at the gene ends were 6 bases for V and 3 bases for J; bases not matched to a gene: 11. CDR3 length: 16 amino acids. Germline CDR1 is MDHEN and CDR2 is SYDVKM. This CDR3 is CASSLPATGVNQPQHF. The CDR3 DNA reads TGTGCCAGCAGCCTACCCGCTACAGGGGTCAATCAGCCCCAGCATTTT.

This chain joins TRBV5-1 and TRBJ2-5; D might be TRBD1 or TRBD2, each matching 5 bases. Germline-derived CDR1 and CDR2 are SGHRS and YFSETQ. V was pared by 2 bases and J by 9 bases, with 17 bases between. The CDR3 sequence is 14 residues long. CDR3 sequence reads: CASSFGTLQEAQYF. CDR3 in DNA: TGCGCCAGCAGCTTCGGGACCCTTCAGGAGGCCCAGTACTTC.

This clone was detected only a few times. The CDR3 DNA follows: TGTGCCAGCAGTTCGGCCGGGGCGAACACTGAAGCTTTCTTT. This translates into CASSSAGANTEAFF. The chain combines TRBV6-5 with TRBJ1-1; D may be TRBD1 (5 bases). Trimming shortened V by 4 bases and J by 1 base, and 10 bases separated the two germline ends. Germline CDR1 reads MNHEY; CDR2 reads SVGAGI. CDR3 size: 14 residues.

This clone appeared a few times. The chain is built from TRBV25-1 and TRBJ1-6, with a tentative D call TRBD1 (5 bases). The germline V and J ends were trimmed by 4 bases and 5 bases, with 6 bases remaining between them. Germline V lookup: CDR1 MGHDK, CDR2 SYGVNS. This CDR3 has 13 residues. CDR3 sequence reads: CASSVGDNSPLHF. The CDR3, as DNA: TGTGCCAGCAGTGTAGGGGATAATTCACCCCTCCACTTT.